What follows describes a single T cell receptor (beta chain). What this receptor recognizes is not known. Within one base of it there is no much larger clone, and no base qualities were kept. Stable Graves' hyperthyroidism was defined as no progression to ophthalmopathy during 18 months of follow-up. The hyperthyroidism patients were between 18 and 65 years old and newly diagnosed, with a disease duration of less than 2 months. Exclusion was applied to patients with uncontrolled infections, other autoimmune diseases, pregnancy or lactation. Diagnoses relied on clinical symptoms, serum thyroxine and TRAb, thyroid ultrasound and orbital computed tomography. PBMCs were separated from roughly 10 ml of fresh peripheral blood using Ficoll-Paque density gradient centrifugation. Trizol reagent was used to extract total RNA, and RNA quality was then checked on an Agilent 2100 Bioanalyzer. V was cut back by 1 base and J by 10 bases, leaving a gap of 10 bases between them. Measured from the cysteine to the phenylalanine, the CDR3 is 13 residues long. The only DNA kept is the CDR3, 39 bases in frame from the first base. Per the germline V gene, SNHLY is the CDR1 and FYNNEI is the CDR2.

The data belong to a study of T cells in Graves' hyperthyroidism and ophthalmopathy (dated 2019 in TCRdb). Study-level background: Peripheral blood samples were taken at the time of initial diagnosis, prior to any treatment. A discovery cohort of about 100 patients, 43 with Graves' ophthalmopathy and 55 to 65 with stable Graves' hyperthyroidism, was used to find distinguishing TCR V-J signatures. Prospective prediction of ophthalmopathy was tested in an independent validation cohort consisting of some 20 hyperthyroidism patients and some 15 patients who later progressed to ophthalmopathy. The 100 discovery patients were randomly split 7:3 into training and test sets. The study also compared thyroid tissue and blood T-cell repertoires from several Graves' hyperthyroidism patients. After sampling, hyperthyroidism patients received methimazole starting at 30 mg daily, and ophthalmopathy patients received high-dose intravenous methylprednisolone. The paper describes TCR Vbeta CDR3 sequencing of roughly 130 peripheral blood samples, made up of fewer than 50 ophthalmopathy patients, more than 70 hyperthyroidism patients and 17 progressor patients. Paper-wide results and their limitations: Ophthalmopathy was separated from stable hyperthyroidism by a 13 V-J signature model, with approximately 85% sensitivity and about 81% specificity obtained in cross-validation and 80%/75% obtained in testing. Sample size was not statistically predetermined, and blinding of investigators to group allocation was not performed. Blood samples also contained most of the expanded thyroid clonotypes (frequency above 0.001), which suggests that blood repertoires may reflect thyroid immune responses. In validation, progression to ophthalmopathy was predicted by the model with about 70% sensitivity and 72% to 85% specificity, a median of about 6.4 months before onset.

Amplification of TCR beta CDR3 regions was carried out from RNA transcripts. The first round of RT-PCR for the TCR CDR3 was performed with the HTBI primer set and the Qiagen OneStep RT-PCR kit. Libraries were constructed in a second round of multiplex PCR, after which size selection and purification were carried out. The libraries were sequenced on an Illumina HiSeq2000 using paired-end 100 bp reads. The authors processed their data as follows. Raw data were processed with SOAPnuke, discarding reads with adapters, uncalled bases, mean Phred below 15, or no exact constant-primer or identifier match. COPE v1.2.5 was used to merge the high-quality paired reads, and each unique nucleotide sequence was defined as a clonotype. Clonotypes were aligned to IMGT TRBV, TRBD and TRBJ reference segments using MiTCR v1.1. Analysis was restricted to V-J combinations with a frequency above 0.0001, which covered roughly 99% of repertoires. The TCS score was defined as the ratio of F50 (clonal expansion) to E x V (chaos), calculated using BLOSUM62-based TCRdist between CDR3 peptides within each V-J. Welch's t-statistics and random forest reduced 514 V-J features to around 14, which were used in a naive Bayes classifier (R e1071). Using fastp trimming at Q25 and MiXCR clonotype assembly, TCRdb reanalyzed the public sequencing data and kept in-frame beta chains. Records with the same CDR3 protein are collapsed into one entry carrying the most frequent genes and DNA. None of the V and J calls come from the authors' own analysis; TCRdb made them. The sample includes about 700,000 distinct CDR3 sequences, with around 15% observed a single time. The ten largest clones capture roughly a tenth of the sample.

Sequences were obtained from blood. The chain is encoded by TRBV2 joined to TRBJ1-4; TRBD1 is a weak D gene call, 6 bases matching. This sequence originates from a woman aged 18 to 35 with Graves' hyperthyroidism. The CDR3 corresponds to CASSEGGPAKLFF. In nucleotides, the sequence is TGTGCCAGCAGTGAAGGGGGGCCCGCAAAACTGTTTTTT.